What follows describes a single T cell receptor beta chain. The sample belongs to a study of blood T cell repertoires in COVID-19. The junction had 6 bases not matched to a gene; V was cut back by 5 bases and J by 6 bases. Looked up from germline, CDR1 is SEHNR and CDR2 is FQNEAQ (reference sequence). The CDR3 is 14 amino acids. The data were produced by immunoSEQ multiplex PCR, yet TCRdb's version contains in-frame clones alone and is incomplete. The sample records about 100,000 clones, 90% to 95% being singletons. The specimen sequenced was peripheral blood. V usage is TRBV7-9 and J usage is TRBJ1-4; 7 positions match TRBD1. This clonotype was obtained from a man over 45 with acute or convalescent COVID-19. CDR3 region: CASSRGGTDEKLFF. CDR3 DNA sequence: TGTGCCAGCAGCAGGGGTGGGACAGATGAAAAACTGTTTTTT. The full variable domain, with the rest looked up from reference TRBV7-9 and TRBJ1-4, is DTGVSQNPRHKITKRGQNVTFRCDPISEHNRLYWYRQTLGQGPEFLTYFQNEAQLEKSRLLSDRFSAERPKGSFSTLEIQRTEQGDSAMYLCASSRGGTDEKLFFGSGTQLSVL.